What follows are 30 T cell receptor beta chains derived from one specimen sequenced in a study of T cell responses to AZD1222 COVID-19 vaccine. Here immunoSEQ multiplex PCR was the method, and the copy in TCRdb shows in-frame clones only, minus some. Found here are some 200,000 clones, about nine tenths of them singletons; the top ten hold over 1.5%. The sequencing here drew on peripheral blood, taken 28 days after the second AZD1222 dose. These receptors came from an adult who received the AZD1222 COVID-19 vaccine.

CDR3 bases: TGTGCCAGCAGCTTTGTCGAAGCGCGAAGCTCCTACAATGAGCAGTTCTTC. Protein: CASSFVEARSSYNEQFF. The rearrangement links TRBV7-9 to TRBJ2-1; D uncertain. Germline V gene data show CDR1 as SEHNR and CDR2 as FQNEAQ (reference sequence). The V gene lost 3 bases and the J gene lost 0 bases, with 15 bases spanning the gap. This CDR3 spans 17 amino acids.

The chain is built from TRBV30 and TRBJ2-2; D remains ambiguous. CDR1 is GTSNPN, CDR2 SVGIG, per germline (reference sequence). Trimming pared 3 bases from V and 2 bases from J, leaving 13 bases between. This CDR3 has 15 amino acids. The CDR3 loop is CAWRRLDSNTGELFF. CDR3 in DNA: TGTGCCTGGAGGCGACTTGACTCTAACACCGGGGAGCTGTTTTTT.

This clone was found once. The genes are TRBV7-9 and TRBJ1-1, with a possible D match to TRBD1 (6 bases). The V and J ends lost 7 bases and 1 base respectively, with 16 bases between them. The CDR3 runs 15 residues. Germline V gives CDR1 SEHNR, CDR2 FQNEAQ (reference sequence). The CDR3 DNA sequence: TGTGCCAGCAAAACCCCCCGGACAGCGAACACTGAAGCTTTCTTT. Protein sequence: CASKTPRTANTEAFF.

The gene calls are TRBV24-1 and TRBJ2-5; TRBD1 aligns across 8 bases. V shed 4 bases, J shed 0 bases, and the junction held 3 bases outside the gene matches. The CDR3 is 15 amino acids. Per germline, CDR1 KGHDR and CDR2 SFDVKD. CDR3 protein: CATSENRGYQETQYF. In nucleotides, the CDR3 is TGTGCCACCAGTGAGAACAGGGGGTACCAAGAGACCCAGTACTTC.

The CDR3 DNA follows: TGTGCCAGCAGGAAAAAGCGGGCACTAGCGGGGGGTACCTACAATGAGCAGTTCTTC. Protein: CASRKKRALAGGTYNEQFF. The rearrangement links TRBV21-1 to TRBJ2-1; whether TRBD2, the table's D call, matches the DNA was not checked. TRBV21-1 counts as a pseudogene. The CDR3 runs 19 residues.

Comments on this clone: An end of the junction does not agree with germline; a read error may underlie this. The rearrangement uses TRBV7-7 and TRBJ2-5; 9 bases are shared with TRBD2. CDR3 length: 15 residues. Germline V gene data show CDR1 as SSHAT and CDR2 as FNYEAQ (reference sequence). The CDR3 DNA reads as TGTGCTAGCAGCTTAGCCGGCGGGAGGGGAGAGACCCAGTACTTC. Amino acid sequence: CASSLAGGRGETQYF.

The chain has TRBV3-1 (or the pseudogene TRBV3-2) and TRBJ1-1; D is unclear. This CDR3 has 13 amino acids. Germline V gene lookup returns CDR1 LGHDT and CDR2 YNNKEL (reference sequence). V lost 3 bases, J lost 2 bases, and 7 bases lay in between. CDR3 bases: TGTGCCAGCAGCCACGTAATTAACACTGAAGCTTTCTTT. Its protein is CASSHVINTEAFF.

J is TRBJ2-1 and V is TRBV6-2 or TRBV6-3; D not resolved. The CDR3 totals 14 residues. The germline CDR1 and CDR2 sequences are MNHEY and SVGEGT. The V and J ends lost 3 bases and 1 base respectively, with 7 bases between them. For the CDR3, the DNA is TGTGCCAGCAGTTATTCCCATTCCTACAATGAGCAGTTCTTC. Protein sequence: CASSYSHSYNEQFF.

Written as DNA, the CDR3 is TGTGCCAGCAGCCAAGACGGTGGGAACTATGGCTACACCTTC. Its protein is CASSQDGGNYGYTF. The chain combines TRBV4-2 with TRBJ1-2; D unresolved. Trimming took 0 bases from V and 2 from J, leaving 7 bases between them. Germline CDR1 LGHNA, CDR2 YNFKEQ. CDR3 size: 14 residues.

The V gene is TRBV7-9, the J gene TRBJ2-5; 7 bases map to TRBD2. V lost 5 bases and J lost 5; bases outside the gene matches: 17. This CDR3 is 17 amino acids long. CDR1 is SEHNR, CDR2 FQNEAQ, per germline (reference sequence). The DNA of the CDR3 is TGTGCCAGCAGCCCTCCCTATGAGGGGCAGGGAGGGGAGACCCAGTACTTC. Encoded protein: CASSPPYEGQGGETQYF.

The chain has TRBV6-5 and TRBJ1-4; TRBD1 is a possible D gene (6 bases). The CDR3 contains 12 residues. Germline V gene sequence: CDR1 MNHEY, CDR2 SVGAGI. V was trimmed by 5 bases and J by 12 bases, leaving 13 bases between them. In DNA form, the CDR3 reads TGTGCCAGCAGTAGGGGGGCACTGGAACTGTTTTTT. It specifies CASSRGALELFF.

V usage is TRBV11-3 and J usage is TRBJ2-1, with 8 bases lining up with TRBD2. This CDR3 contains 15 residues. V was clipped by 3 bases and J by 5 bases; unmatched bases: 6. Germline lookup yields CDR1 SGHNT and CDR2 YENEEA. The CDR3 DNA reads as TGTGCCAGCAGCTTGGAAAGCGGGAGAAACAATGAGCAGTTCTTC. It translates to CASSLESGRNNEQFF.

The J gene is TRBJ1-5, the V gene TRBV5-5; 8 positions agree with TRBD1. CDR1 is SGHKS, CDR2 YYEKEE, per germline (reference sequence). V dropped 2 bases and J dropped 7; count of bases not matched to a gene: 8. This CDR3 has 15 amino acids. The CDR3 DNA follows: TGTGCCAGCAGCTTTAGGCAGGGGGCTTCGCAGCCCCAGCATTTT. This sequence encodes CASSFRQGASQPQHF.

The DNA of the CDR3 is TGCGCCAGCAGCCAGGGGGTAGCCAAACTCGAGCAGTACTTC. This encodes CASSQGVAKLEQYF. This chain connects TRBV4-1 to TRBJ2-7; tentatively, D is TRBD1 or TRBD2 (5 bases each). V lost 3 bases to trimming and J lost 6 bases, with 15 bases between them. The CDR3 contains 14 residues. Looked up from germline, CDR1 is MGHRA and CDR2 is YSYEKL.

The chain uses TRBV5-1 and TRBJ2-3; TRBD1 aligns across 7 bases. Germline loops: CDR1 SGHRS, CDR2 YFSETQ. The CDR3 totals 15 residues. V lost 3 bases to trimming and J lost 4 bases; unmatched junction nucleotides: 8. The CDR3 spells CASSYTKGAADTQYF. Here the CDR3 DNA reads TGCGCCAGCAGCTACACCAAGGGGGCCGCAGATACGCAGTATTTT.

The rearrangement joins TRBV4-2 to TRBJ2-7; D call uncertain. The CDR3 is 14 residues long. In germline, CDR1 is LGHNA, CDR2 YNFKEQ. V lost 0 bases and J lost 4, with 10 bases in between. The DNA for the CDR3 is TGTGCCAGCAGCCAAGAAAGGCAAGCGTACGAGCAGTACTTC. Encoded protein: CASSQERQAYEQYF.

This clone came up a few times. V usage is TRBV5-4 and J usage is TRBJ1-5; D may be TRBD1 (6 bases). The germline V and J ends were trimmed by 0 bases and 3 bases, with 10 bases remaining between them. This CDR3 is 15 amino acids long. In germline, CDR1 is SGHNT, CDR2 YYREEE (reference sequence). CDR3 sequence reads: CASSLGGTFNQPQHF. The CDR3 region has the DNA TGTGCCAGCAGCTTGGGGGGGACATTCAATCAGCCCCAGCATTTT.

This clone has only a few counts. The J gene is TRBJ1-5, the V gene TRBV28; 7 bases line up with TRBD1. This CDR3 comprises 13 residues. After removal of 5 bases from V and 11 bases from J, the junction contained 9 bases not matched to a gene. Germline V CDR1 and CDR2: MDHEN, SYDVKM. The CDR3 DNA reads as TGTGCCAGCAGTGCCGACAGGGTAGAGGCCCAGCATTTT. Translation: CASSADRVEAQHF.

This clone has only one observation. CDR3 region: CAIGGQPYNEQFF. Written as DNA, the CDR3 is TGTGCCATCGGAGGACAGCCGTACAATGAGCAGTTCTTC. The chain couples TRBV10-3 to TRBJ2-1; tentative D call: TRBD1 (6 bases). The germline CDR1 and CDR2 sequences are ENHRY and SYGVKD. V lost 8 bases and J lost 4, with 12 bases in between. This CDR3 comprises 13 residues.

The rearrangement links TRBV4-1 to TRBJ2-7, with 14 bases identical to TRBD2. This CDR3 is 16 amino acids long. V shed 3 bases, J shed 6 bases, and the junction held 7 bases outside the gene matches. CDR1 MGHRA and CDR2 YSYEKL come from the germline V gene. CDR3 coding DNA: TGCGCCAGCAGCCACCTGGGACTAGCGGGGGAAGGCGAGCAGTACTTC. Protein sequence: CASSHLGLAGEGEQYF.

The rearrangement links TRBV27 to TRBJ2-3, with 11 bases lining up with TRBD2. Per germline, CDR1 MNHEY and CDR2 SMNVEV (reference sequence). V shed 5 bases, J shed 0 bases, and the junction held 1 base outside the gene matches. The CDR3 is 15 amino acids. The CDR3 is CASSIAGGSTDTQYF. The CDR3 coding sequence is TGTGCCAGCAGTATAGCGGGGGGGAGCACAGATACGCAGTATTTT.

CDR3 sequence reads: CATSDLRDTYYGYTF. In DNA form, the CDR3 reads TGTGCCACCAGTGATTTGAGGGACACCTACTATGGCTACACCTTC. V is TRBV24-1 and J is TRBJ1-2; TRBD1 is a possible D gene (6 bases). Germline values: CDR1 KGHDR, CDR2 SFDVKD. This CDR3 has 15 residues. With 0 bases removed from V and 3 bases from J, the gap between germline ends came to 10 bases.

The chain combines TRBV7-2 with TRBJ2-1, with 15 nucleotides matching TRBD2. The CDR3 has 16 residues. Germline V gene sequence: CDR1 SGHTA, CDR2 FQGNSA. J gave up 8 bases and V 5 bases, and 7 bases lay outside the gene matches. This chain's CDR3 is CASSPPGLAGGDEQFF. The CDR3 DNA reads TGTGCCAGCAGCCCCCCGGGACTAGCGGGGGGTGATGAGCAGTTCTTC. Full variable domain (missing parts from reference TRBV7-2 and TRBJ2-1): GAGVSQSPSNKVTEKGKDVELRCDPISGHTALYWYRQSLGQGLEFLIYFQGNSAPDKSGLPSDRFSAERTGGSVSTLTIQRTQQEDSAVYLCASSPPGLAGGDEQFFGPGTRLTVL.

The chain has TRBV12-3 or TRBV12-4 and TRBJ1-1; 7 bases are shared with TRBD1. This CDR3 has 13 amino acids. V shed 6 bases and J 8 bases; nucleotides not matched to a gene: 9. CDR3 amino acids: CASRRQGLSEAFF. The CDR3 region has the DNA TGTGCCAGCAGAAGACAGGGCCTGAGCGAAGCTTTCTTT.

The V and J genes are TRBV6-5 and TRBJ1-5; 7 nucleotides match TRBD1. V dropped 6 bases and J dropped 7; count of bases not matched to a gene: 12. The CDR3 is made up of 15 amino acids. Per the germline V gene, CDR1 is MNHEY and CDR2 is SVGAGI. The chain's CDR3 is CASRPEGGGYQPQHF. CDR3 sequence (DNA): TGTGCCAGCAGGCCGGAAGGAGGGGGCTACCAGCCCCAGCATTTT.

The chain links TRBV19 to TRBJ1-1; 8 bases agree with TRBD1. Losses at the gene ends were 6 bases for V and 5 bases for J; bases not matched to a gene: 11. Germline loops: CDR1 LNHDA, CDR2 SQIVND (reference sequence). This CDR3 contains 15 residues. In nucleotides, the CDR3 is TGTGCCAGTAGATTTCTGGACAGGGCGAGAACTGAAGCTTTCTTT. This codes for CASRFLDRARTEAFF.

The V gene is TRBV7-9, the J gene TRBJ2-6; no clear D gene. The V and J ends lost 2 bases and 3 bases respectively, with 8 bases between them. The V gene's germline CDR1 is SEHNR and CDR2 FQNEAQ (reference sequence). The CDR3 consists of 15 residues. The CDR3 nucleotides read TGTGCCAGCAGCTTAACTGTCAGTGGGGCCAACGTCCTGACTTTC. Residues: CASSLTVSGANVLTF. The variable domain in full, with the rest retrieved from reference TRBV7-9 and TRBJ2-6, is DTGVSQNPRHKITKRGQNVTFRCDPISEHNRLYWYRQTLGQGPEFLTYFQNEAQLEKSRLLSDRFSAERPKGSFSTLEIQRTEQGDSAMYLCASSLTVSGANVLTFGAGSRLTVL.

The chain has TRBV30 and TRBJ2-1; tentatively, D is TRBD1 (5 bases). The ends were cut back, 2 bases at V and 5 bases at J, with 7 bases in the middle. The CDR3 contains 12 residues. Per germline, CDR1 GTSNPN and CDR2 SVGIG (reference sequence). This chain's CDR3 is CAWSRQHNEQFF. The CDR3 DNA reads as TGTGCCTGGAGTAGACAGCACAATGAGCAGTTCTTC.

V and J are TRBV30 and TRBJ2-7; TRBD1 matches at 7 bases. Germline values: CDR1 GTSNPN, CDR2 SVGIG (reference sequence). The CDR3 runs 16 residues. The J segment lost 3 bases and the V segment lost 6 bases, leaving 17 bases of the junction unmatched. The CDR3 region is CACTSSGTDPFYEQYF. Written as DNA, the CDR3 is TGTGCCTGTACTTCCTCCGGGACAGACCCCTTCTACGAGCAGTACTTC.

Notes on this clone: Other nucleotide sequences from this sample produce the same CDR3. The gene calls are TRBV5-1 and TRBJ2-1; D is ambiguous. The CDR3 totals 12 residues. Deletions cut 1 base from V and 5 bases from J, with 4 bases between. Germline CDR1 is SGHRS and CDR2 is YFSETQ. The DNA of the CDR3 is TGCGCCAGCAGCTTGACCGACAATGAGCAGTTCTTC. Its translation: CASSLTDNEQFF.